Each of the 9 T cell receptor beta chains below was sequenced from the same sample in a study of blood T cell repertoires in COVID-19. Repertoires were generated with immunoSEQ multiplex PCR, while TCRdb's copy carries only in-frame clones and drops some. Of a few hundred thousand clones listed, around 83% are singletons. The sample comprised peripheral blood. The receptors were gathered from a man aged 35 to 55 with acute or convalescent COVID-19.

The CDR3 DNA reads TGTGCTAGTGGTGTTTGGACAGGGGCCGCGGGGGAGCAGTACTTC. Amino acids: CASGVWTGAAGEQYF. The chain recombines TRBV12-5 with TRBJ2-7, with TRBD1 matching over 9 bases. The V gene end was trimmed by 5 bases and the J gene end by 7 bases; junction bases not matched to a gene: 12. Germline CDR1 LGHNT, CDR2 FRNRAP. CDR3 length equals 15 residues.

This chain uses TRBV10-3 with TRBJ1-1, with 7 bases identical to TRBD1. With 2 bases clipped from V and 3 bases from J, the junction kept 6 bases outside the gene matches. The CDR3 covers 15 residues. Germline V gives CDR1 ENHRY, CDR2 SYGVKD. This CDR3 is CAISETGAMHTEAFF. The CDR3 DNA reads TGTGCCATCAGTGAGACAGGGGCTATGCACACTGAAGCTTTCTTT.

This chain uses TRBV9 with TRBJ1-1, with TRBD1 matching 7 bases. This CDR3 contains 15 residues. The V gene end was trimmed by 3 bases and the J gene end by 2 bases; junction bases not matched to a gene: 7. Germline CDR1 SGDLS, CDR2 YYNGEE. The CDR3 nucleotides are TGTGCCAGCAGCGAGGGGACAGCGGCCAACACTGAAGCTTTCTTT. It encodes CASSEGTAANTEAFF.

The genes are TRBV6-6 and TRBJ2-7, with 8 bases matching TRBD2. Germline V gene lookup returns CDR1 MNHNY and CDR2 SVGAGI (reference sequence). The trim removed 6 bases at V and 0 bases at J, leaving 4 bases unmatched. This CDR3 has 14 amino acids. The CDR3 sequence: CASRGRGDSYEQYF. In DNA form, the CDR3 reads TGTGCCAGCAGGGGGCGGGGGGACTCCTACGAGCAGTACTTC.

The chain recombines TRBV6-2 or TRBV6-3 with TRBJ2-3; D is perhaps TRBD1 (5 bases). From germline, CDR1 is MNHEY and CDR2 SVGEGT. The V and J ends lost 5 bases and 2 bases respectively, with 20 bases between them. The CDR3 covers 17 residues. CDR3 in amino acids: CASSPQVGVVVTDTQYF. CDR3 DNA sequence: TGTGCCAGCAGTCCCCAAGTAGGGGTCGTGGTCACAGATACGCAGTATTTT.

The V and J genes are TRBV11-2 and TRBJ2-1, with 8 bases lining up with TRBD2. CDR1 is SGHAT and CDR2 is FQNNGV in the germline V gene. The CDR3 loop spans 16 amino acids. The trim removed 0 bases at V and 9 bases at J, leaving 10 bases unmatched. CDR3 amino acids: CASSLDPGGGLGEQFF. DNA of the CDR3: TGTGCCAGCAGCTTAGATCCCGGCGGGGGGTTGGGTGAGCAGTTCTTC.

The chain joins TRBV14 to TRBJ2-1, with TRBD1 as a possible D gene (5 bases). The CDR3 totals 16 residues. Germline assignment: CDR1 SGHDN and CDR2 FVKESK. Trimming left V 4 bases short and J 4 bases short, with 17 bases between. The CDR3 loop reads CASSPKRQSVYNEQFF. For the CDR3, the DNA is TGTGCCAGCAGCCCAAAACGACAGAGCGTTTACAATGAGCAGTTCTTC.

The CDR3 region is CASSFRQGASQYF. Here the CDR3 DNA reads TGTGCCAGCAGTTTTAGACAGGGGGCTTCGCAGTACTTC. This sequence joins TRBV27 and TRBJ2-7, with TRBD1 matching over 10 bases. This CDR3 is 13 amino acids long. Germline V gives CDR1 MNHEY, CDR2 SMNVEV (reference sequence). With 3 bases clipped from V and 9 bases from J, the junction kept 5 bases outside the gene matches.

The rearrangement links TRBV10-3 to TRBJ2-5; D may be TRBD2 (6 bases). This CDR3 region has 14 residues. The germline V and J ends were trimmed by 8 bases and 2 bases, with 15 bases remaining between them. Germline CDR1 and CDR2: ENHRY and SYGVKD. The CDR3 loop reads CAIWRGVPQETQYF. The CDR3 DNA is TGTGCCATCTGGCGCGGGGTGCCTCAAGAGACCCAGTACTTC.